This T cell receptor beta chain was identified in a study of blood T cell repertoires in COVID-19. Trimming removed 10 bases at V and 3 bases at J, with 12 bases between. Per germline, CDR1 KGHDR and CDR2 SFDVKD. This CDR3 is built from 13 residues. Original methodology: Reference gene primers were amplified, and this amplification served to estimate nucleated cell counts. The data were produced by immunoSEQ multiplex PCR, yet TCRdb's version contains in-frame clones alone and is incomplete. V, J and clone size are taken as reported in that table, and D and trimming were inferred from the DNA itself. The data hold 140,000 or so clones, with more than 75% observed a single time.

Source material: peripheral blood. The chain carries TRBV24-1 and TRBJ1-5; possible D gene TRBD1, 6 bases. This clonotype was obtained from a man aged 55 to 70 with acute or convalescent COVID-19. The CDR3: CATGGPPNQPQHF. As DNA, the CDR3 is TGTGCCACTGGGGGCCCTCCCAATCAGCCCCAGCATTTT.